This TCR beta chain emerged from a study of shared clonotypes between healthy human individuals. Naive CD8 isolation took CD45RO-negative cells positively selected for CCR7 and excluded terminally differentiated effector memory CD45RA+ cells. CDR3 size: 15 residues. The V end was cut by 5 bases, the J end by 6 bases, with 18 bases between. CDR1 is MNHNY, CDR2 SVGAGI, per germline (reference sequence). In replicate PCRs of sorted subsets, approximately 190 ng DNA, about 30,000 T cell genomes, was used. Clones were read by immunoSEQ multiplex PCR, and TCRdb kept only the in-frame ones, dropping some. The sample has about 2.2 million clones; 85% to 95% are singletons. A single count supports this clone. Its target is unknown. Study-level findings and limits: It was observed that 5% to 6.5% of naive CD4 clonotypes were shared across several donors. A small donor pool kept down the genetic and exposure-history diversity that was represented.

V gene TRBV6-6 combines with J gene TRBJ2-3, with D perhaps matching TRBD1 (5 bases). The receptor's source is a man between 18 and 29 years old in good health. Some clones in this sample may be carry-over from other donors' samples. Sequencing input: naive CD8+ T cells from PBMCs. DNA of the CDR3: TGTGCCAGCAGTCAGTCCCGCAGGGCCACGGATACGCAGTATTTT. Residues: CASSQSRRATDTQYF.